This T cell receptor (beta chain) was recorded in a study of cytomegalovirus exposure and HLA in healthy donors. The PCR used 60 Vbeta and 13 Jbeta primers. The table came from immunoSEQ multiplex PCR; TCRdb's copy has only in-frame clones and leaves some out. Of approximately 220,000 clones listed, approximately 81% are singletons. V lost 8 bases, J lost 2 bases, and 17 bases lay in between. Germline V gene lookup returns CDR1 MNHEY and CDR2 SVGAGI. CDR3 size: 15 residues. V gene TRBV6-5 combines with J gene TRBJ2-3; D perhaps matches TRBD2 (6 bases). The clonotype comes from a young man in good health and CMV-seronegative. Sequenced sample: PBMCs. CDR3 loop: CASVSLGGFTDTQYF. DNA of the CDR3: TGTGCCAGCGTCTCCCTTGGGGGGTTCACAGATACGCAGTATTTT.